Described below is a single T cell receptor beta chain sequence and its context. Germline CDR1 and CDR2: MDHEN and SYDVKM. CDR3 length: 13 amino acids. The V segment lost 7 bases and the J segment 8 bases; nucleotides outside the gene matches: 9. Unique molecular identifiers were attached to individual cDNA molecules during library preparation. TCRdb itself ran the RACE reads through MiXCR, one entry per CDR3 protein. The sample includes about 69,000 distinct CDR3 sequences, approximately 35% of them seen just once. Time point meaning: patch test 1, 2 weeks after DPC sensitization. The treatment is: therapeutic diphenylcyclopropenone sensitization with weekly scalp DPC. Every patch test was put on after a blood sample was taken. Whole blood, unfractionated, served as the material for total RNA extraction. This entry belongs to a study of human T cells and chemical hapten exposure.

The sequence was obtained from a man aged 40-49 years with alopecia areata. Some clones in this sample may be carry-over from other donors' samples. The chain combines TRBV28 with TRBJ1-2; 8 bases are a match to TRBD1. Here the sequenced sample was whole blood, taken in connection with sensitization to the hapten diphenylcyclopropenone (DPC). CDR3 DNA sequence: TGTGCCAGCACCCGGACAGGGAGGGGAGGCTACACCTTC. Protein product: CASTRTGRGGYTF.